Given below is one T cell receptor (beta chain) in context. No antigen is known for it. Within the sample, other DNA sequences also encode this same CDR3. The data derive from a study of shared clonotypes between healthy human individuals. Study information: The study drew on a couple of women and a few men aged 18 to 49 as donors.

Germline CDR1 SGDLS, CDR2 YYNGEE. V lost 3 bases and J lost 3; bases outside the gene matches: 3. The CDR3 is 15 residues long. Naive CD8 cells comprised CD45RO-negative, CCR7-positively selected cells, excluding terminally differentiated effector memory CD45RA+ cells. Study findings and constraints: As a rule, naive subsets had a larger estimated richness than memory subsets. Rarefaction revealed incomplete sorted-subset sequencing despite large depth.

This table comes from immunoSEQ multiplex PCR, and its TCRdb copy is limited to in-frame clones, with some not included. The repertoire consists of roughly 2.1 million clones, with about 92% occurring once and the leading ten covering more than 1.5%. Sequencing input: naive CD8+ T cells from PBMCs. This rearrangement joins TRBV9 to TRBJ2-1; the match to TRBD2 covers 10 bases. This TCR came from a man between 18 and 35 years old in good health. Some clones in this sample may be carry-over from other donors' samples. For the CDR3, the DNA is TGTGCCAGCAGCGGGGGGACTAGCGTCTACAATGAGCAGTTCTTC. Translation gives CASSGGTSVYNEQFF.